This T cell receptor beta chain was captured by sequencing in a study of shared clonotypes between healthy human individuals. Positively selected for CCR7, the CD45RO-negative cells used as naive CD8 cells excluded terminally differentiated effector memory CD45RA+ cells. The method was immunoSEQ multiplex PCR; TCRdb's version includes in-frame clones alone and lacks a portion of them. Of about 2.1 million clones in the sample, 93% were seen once. The CDR3 runs to 16 residues. The sample consisted of naive CD8+ T cells from PBMCs. This sequence was found in a man aged 18-30 years in good health. Some clones in this sample may be carry-over from other donors' samples. This chain joins TRBV21-1 and TRBJ1-5; the table's TRBD1 call for D was not verified on the DNA. TRBV21-1 is reported as a pseudogene. CDR3 amino acids: CASSSRQVGGNQPQHF. As DNA, the CDR3 is TGTGCCAGCAGCTCTCGACAGGTAGGAGGCAATCAGCCCCAGCATTTT.